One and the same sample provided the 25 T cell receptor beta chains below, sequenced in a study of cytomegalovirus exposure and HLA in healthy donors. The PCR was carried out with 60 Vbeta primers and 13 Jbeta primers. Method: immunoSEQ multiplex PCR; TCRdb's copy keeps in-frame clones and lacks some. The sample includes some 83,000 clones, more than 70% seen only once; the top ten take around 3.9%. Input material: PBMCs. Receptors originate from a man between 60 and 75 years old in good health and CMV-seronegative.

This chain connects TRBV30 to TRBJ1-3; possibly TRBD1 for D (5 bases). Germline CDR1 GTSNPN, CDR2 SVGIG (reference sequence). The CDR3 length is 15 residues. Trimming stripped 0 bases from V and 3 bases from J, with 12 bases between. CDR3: CAWSVQGAGGNTIYF. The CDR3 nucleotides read TGTGCCTGGAGTGTACAAGGGGCTGGTGGAAACACCATATATTTT.

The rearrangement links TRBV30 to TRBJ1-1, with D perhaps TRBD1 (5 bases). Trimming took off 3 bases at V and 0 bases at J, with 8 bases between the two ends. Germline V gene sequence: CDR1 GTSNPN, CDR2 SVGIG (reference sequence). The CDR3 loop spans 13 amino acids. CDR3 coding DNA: TGTGCCTGGAGGGGGCGCATGAACACTGAAGCTTTCTTT. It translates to CAWRGRMNTEAFF.

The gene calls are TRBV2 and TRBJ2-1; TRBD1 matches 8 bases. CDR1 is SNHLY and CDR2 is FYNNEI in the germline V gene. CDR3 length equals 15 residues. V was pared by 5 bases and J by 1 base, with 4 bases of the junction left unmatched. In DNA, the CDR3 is TGTGCCAGCAGTCAAAGACAGGGGTCCTACAATGAGCAGTTCTTC. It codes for CASSQRQGSYNEQFF. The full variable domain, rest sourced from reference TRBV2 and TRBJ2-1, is EPEVTQTPSHQVTQMGQEVILRCVPISNHLYFYWYRQILGQKVEFLVSFYNNEISEKSEIFDDQFSVERPDGSNFTLKIRSTKLEDSAMYFCASSQRQGSYNEQFFGPGTRLTVL.

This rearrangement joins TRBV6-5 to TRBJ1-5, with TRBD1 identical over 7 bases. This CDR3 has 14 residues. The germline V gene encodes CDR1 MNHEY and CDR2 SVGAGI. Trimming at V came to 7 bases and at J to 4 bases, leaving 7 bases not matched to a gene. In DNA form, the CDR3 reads TGTGCCAGCACAATACAGGGGAGGAATCAGCCCCAGCATTTT. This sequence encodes CASTIQGRNQPQHF.

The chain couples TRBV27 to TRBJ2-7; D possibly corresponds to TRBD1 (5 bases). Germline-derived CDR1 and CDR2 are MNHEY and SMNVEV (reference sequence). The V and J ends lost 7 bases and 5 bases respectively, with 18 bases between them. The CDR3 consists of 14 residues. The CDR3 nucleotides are TGTGCCAGCACCTTGGGGCCGCAGGCCCACGAGCAGTACTTC. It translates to CASTLGPQAHEQYF.

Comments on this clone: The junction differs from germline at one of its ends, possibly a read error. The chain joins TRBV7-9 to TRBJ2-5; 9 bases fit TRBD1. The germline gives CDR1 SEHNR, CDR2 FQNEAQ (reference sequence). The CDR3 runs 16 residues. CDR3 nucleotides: TGTTCCAGCAGCTTAGCTACGGGACAGGGAAAAGAGACCCAGTACTTC. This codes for CSSSLATGQGKETQYF.

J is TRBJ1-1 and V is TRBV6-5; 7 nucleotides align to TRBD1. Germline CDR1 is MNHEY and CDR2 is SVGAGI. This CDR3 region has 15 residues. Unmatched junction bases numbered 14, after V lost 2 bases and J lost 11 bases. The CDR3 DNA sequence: TGTGCCAGCAGTTACGAGAACAGGGGATTCACAGGGGCTTTCTTT. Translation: CASSYENRGFTGAFF.

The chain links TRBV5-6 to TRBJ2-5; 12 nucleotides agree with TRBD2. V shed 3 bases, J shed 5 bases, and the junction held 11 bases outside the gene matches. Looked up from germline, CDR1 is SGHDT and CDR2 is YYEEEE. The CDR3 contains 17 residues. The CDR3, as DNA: TGTGCCAGCAGCTCACTCGCACTAGCGGGGGGCCGGGAGACCCAGTACTTC. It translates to CASSSLALAGGRETQYF.

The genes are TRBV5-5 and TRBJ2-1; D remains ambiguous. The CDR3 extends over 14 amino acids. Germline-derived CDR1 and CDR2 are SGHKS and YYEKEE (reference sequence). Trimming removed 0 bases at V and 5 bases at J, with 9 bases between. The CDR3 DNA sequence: TGTGCCAGCAGCTTGGGTCAGGCAAACAATGAGCAGTTCTTC. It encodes CASSLGQANNEQFF.

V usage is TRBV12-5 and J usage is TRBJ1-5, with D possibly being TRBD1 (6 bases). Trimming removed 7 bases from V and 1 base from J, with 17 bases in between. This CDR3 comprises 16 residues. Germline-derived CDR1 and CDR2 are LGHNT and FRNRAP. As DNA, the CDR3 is TGTGCTAGTGTCGGGGGGGGCGGGCGAAGCAATCAGCCCCAGCATTTT. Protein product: CASVGGGGRSNQPQHF. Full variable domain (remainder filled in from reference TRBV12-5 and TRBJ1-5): DARVTQTPRHKVTEMGQEVTMRCQPILGHNTVFWYRQTMMQGLELLAYFRNRAPLDDSGMPKDRFSAEMPDATLATLKIQPSEPRDSAVYFCASVGGGGRSNQPQHFGDGTRLSIL.

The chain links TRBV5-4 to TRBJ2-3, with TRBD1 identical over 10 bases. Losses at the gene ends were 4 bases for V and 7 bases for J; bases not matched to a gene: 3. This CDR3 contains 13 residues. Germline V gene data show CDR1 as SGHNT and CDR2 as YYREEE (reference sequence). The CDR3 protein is CASSGQGGNTQYF. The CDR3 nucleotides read TGTGCCAGCAGCGGACAGGGGGGAAATACGCAGTATTTT. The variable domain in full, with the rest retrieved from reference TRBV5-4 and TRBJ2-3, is ETGVTQSPTHLIKTRGQQVTLRCSSQSGHNTVSWYQQALGQGPQFIFQYYREEENGRGNFPPRFSGLQFPNYSSELNVNALELDDSALYLCASSGQGGNTQYFGPGTRLTVL.

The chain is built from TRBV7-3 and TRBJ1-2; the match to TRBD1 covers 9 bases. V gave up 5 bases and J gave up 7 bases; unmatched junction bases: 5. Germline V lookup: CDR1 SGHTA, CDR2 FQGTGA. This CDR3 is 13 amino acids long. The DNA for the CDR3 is TGTGCCAGCAGCCCGGACAGGGGAGGTGGCTACACCTTC. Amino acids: CASSPDRGGGYTF.

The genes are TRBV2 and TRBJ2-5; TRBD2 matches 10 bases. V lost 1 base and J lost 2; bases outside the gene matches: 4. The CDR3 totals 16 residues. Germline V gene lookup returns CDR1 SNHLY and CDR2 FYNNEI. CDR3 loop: CASSEEVSGGQETQYF. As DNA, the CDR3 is TGTGCCAGCAGTGAAGAGGTTAGCGGGGGGCAAGAGACCCAGTACTTC.

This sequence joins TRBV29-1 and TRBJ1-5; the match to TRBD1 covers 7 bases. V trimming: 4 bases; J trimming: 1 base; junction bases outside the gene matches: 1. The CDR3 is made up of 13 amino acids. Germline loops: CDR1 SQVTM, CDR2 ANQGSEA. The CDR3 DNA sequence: TGCAGCGTTGGGGACAGCAGCAATCAGCCCCAGCATTTT. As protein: CSVGDSSNQPQHF.

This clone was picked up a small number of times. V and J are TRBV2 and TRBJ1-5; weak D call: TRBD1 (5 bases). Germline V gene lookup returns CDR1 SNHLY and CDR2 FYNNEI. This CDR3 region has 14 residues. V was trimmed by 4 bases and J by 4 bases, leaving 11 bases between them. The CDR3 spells CASSGPGGNQPQHF. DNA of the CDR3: TGTGCCAGCAGTGGCCCCGGGGGAAATCAGCCCCAGCATTTT.

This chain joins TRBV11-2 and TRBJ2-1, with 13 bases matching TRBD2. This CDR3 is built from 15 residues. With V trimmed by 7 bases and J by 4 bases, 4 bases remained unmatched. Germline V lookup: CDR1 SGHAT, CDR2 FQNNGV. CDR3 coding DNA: TGTGCCAGCACCTGGACTAGCGGGGGATACAATGAGCAGTTCTTC. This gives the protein CASTWTSGGYNEQFF.

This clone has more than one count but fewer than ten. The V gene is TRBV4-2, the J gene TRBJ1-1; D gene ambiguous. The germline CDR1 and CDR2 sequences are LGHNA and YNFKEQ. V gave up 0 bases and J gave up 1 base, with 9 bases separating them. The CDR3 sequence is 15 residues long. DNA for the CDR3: TGTGCCAGCAGCCAAGATCCACTTTCGAACACTGAAGCTTTCTTT. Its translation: CASSQDPLSNTEAFF.

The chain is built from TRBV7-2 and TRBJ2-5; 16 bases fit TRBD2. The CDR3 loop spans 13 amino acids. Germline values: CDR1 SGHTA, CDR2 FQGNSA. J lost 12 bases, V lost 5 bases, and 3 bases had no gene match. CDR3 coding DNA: TGTGCCAGCAGCGCGGGACTAGCGGGGGGGGAGTACTTC. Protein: CASSAGLAGGEYF.

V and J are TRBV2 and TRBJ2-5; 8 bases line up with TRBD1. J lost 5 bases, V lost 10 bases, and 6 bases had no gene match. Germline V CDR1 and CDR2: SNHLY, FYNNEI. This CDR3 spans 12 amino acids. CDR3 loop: CANEDRDETQYF. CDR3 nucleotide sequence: TGTGCCAACGAGGACAGGGACGAGACCCAGTACTTC.

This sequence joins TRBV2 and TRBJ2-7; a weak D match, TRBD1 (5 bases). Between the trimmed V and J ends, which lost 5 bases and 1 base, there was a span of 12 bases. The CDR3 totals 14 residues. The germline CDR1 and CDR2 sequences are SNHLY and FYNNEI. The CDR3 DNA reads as TGTGCCAGCAGTCCTAAGACAGTTTCCTACGAGCAGTACTTC. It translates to CASSPKTVSYEQYF.

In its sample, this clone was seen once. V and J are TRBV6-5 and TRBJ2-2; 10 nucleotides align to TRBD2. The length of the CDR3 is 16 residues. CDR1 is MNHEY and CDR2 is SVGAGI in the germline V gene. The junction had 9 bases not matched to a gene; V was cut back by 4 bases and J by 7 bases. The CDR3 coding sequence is TGTGCCAGCAGTTCCTCAGCGGGGGGGCCGGACGGGGAGCTGTTTTTT. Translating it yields CASSSSAGGPDGELFF.

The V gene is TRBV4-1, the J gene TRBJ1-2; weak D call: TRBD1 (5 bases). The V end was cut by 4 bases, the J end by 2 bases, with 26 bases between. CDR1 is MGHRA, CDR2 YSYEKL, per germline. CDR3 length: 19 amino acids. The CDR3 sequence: CASSPRGVNAGRDNYGYTF. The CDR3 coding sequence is TGCGCCAGCAGCCCCCGGGGGGTAAATGCAGGCAGGGACAACTATGGCTACACCTTC.

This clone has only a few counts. CDR3 sequence reads: CASSLDEGLNTEAFF. CDR3 bases: TGCGCCAGCAGCTTGGATGAGGGCCTGAACACTGAAGCTTTCTTT. V and J are TRBV5-1 and TRBJ1-1, with D unclear. This CDR3 contains 15 residues. The V end lost 0 bases, the J end lost 0 bases, and 9 bases lay between the germline ends. The germline CDR1 and CDR2 sequences are SGHRS and YFSETQ.

The CDR3 sequence is CASSVEASGGRETQYF. CDR3 DNA: TGTGCCAGCAGCGTAGAGGCTAGCGGGGGCCGGGAGACCCAGTACTTC. J is TRBJ2-5 and V is TRBV9; the match to TRBD2 covers 10 bases. After removal of 0 bases from V and 5 bases from J, the junction contained 7 bases not matched to a gene. CDR1 and CDR2 from the germline V gene are SGDLS and YYNGEE. The CDR3 extends over 16 amino acids.

The DNA for the CDR3 is TGTGCCTGGAGTGTGGGCAGCGGGGGGAACAATGAGCAGTTCTTC. The encoded protein is CAWSVGSGGNNEQFF. This rearrangement joins TRBV30 to TRBJ2-1, with TRBD2 matching 9 bases. Germline CDR1 reads GTSNPN; CDR2 reads SVGIG (reference sequence). Trimming at V came to 0 bases and at J to 5 bases, leaving 5 bases not matched to a gene. The CDR3 has 15 amino acids.